This T cell receptor (beta chain) stems from a study of T cell responses to AZD1222 COVID-19 vaccine. Points from the study as a whole: Spike-wide coverage was observed for vaccine-associated CD4 TCRs, with dominant responses at 160-218 and 743-854. The study found Spike-specific TCR breadth and depth rose after two AZD1222 doses. White British ancestry dominated among donors, who included more females, and clonal diversity was possibly underestimated. Repertoires were sampled only after the peak T cell response.

Some clones are missing from TCRdb's copy, which holds only in-frame ones; the method was immunoSEQ multiplex PCR. The sample includes about 120,000 clones, around 87% of them seen just once. As regards this clone: The target antigen is unknown.

The length of the CDR3 is 15 residues. The V end was cut by 0 bases, the J end by 7 bases, with 16 bases between. Per the germline V gene, CDR1 is LNHNV and CDR2 is YYDKDF (reference sequence). The V gene is TRBV15, the J gene TRBJ2-7; either TRBD1 or TRBD2 may fit D (5 bases each). The sequence derives from an adult who received the AZD1222 COVID-19 vaccine. The sample was peripheral blood, taken 28 days after the second AZD1222 dose. In DNA form, the CDR3 reads TGTGCCACCAGCAGAGATCGTCCGGGACCCTGGGAGCAGTACTTC. Translating gives CATSRDRPGPWEQYF.